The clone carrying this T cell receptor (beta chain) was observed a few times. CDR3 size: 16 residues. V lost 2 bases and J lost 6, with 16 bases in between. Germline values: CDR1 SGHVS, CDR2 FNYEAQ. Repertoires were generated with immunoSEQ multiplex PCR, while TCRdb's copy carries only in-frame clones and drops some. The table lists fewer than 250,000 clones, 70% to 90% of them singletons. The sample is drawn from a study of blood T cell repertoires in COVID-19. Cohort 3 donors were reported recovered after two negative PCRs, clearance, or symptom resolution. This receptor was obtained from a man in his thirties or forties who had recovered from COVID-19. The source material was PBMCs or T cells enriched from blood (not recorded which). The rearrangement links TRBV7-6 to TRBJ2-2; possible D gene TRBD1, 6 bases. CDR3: CASSLLSGTSSGELFF. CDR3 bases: TGTGCCAGCAGCTTACTTTCTGGGACAAGCTCCGGGGAGCTGTTTTTT.